This entry is about one T cell receptor beta chain. This specimen comes from a study of CD8 T cells in Susac syndrome. Reverse transcription of roughly 0.45 to 1 ug RNA was performed with random hexamers. Coverage of TCR beta CDR3 amplification by immunoSEQ multiplex PCR extended to 54 Vbeta and 13 Jbeta. TCRdb ran MiXCR on the immunoSEQ multiplex PCR reads and lists one entry per CDR3 protein. The profile shows a few hundred thousand distinct CDR3 sequences, 92% of them singletons. V was shortened by 6 bases and J by 5 bases, with 11 bases between the two germline ends. The CDR3 has 13 residues. In germline, CDR1 is LNHDA, CDR2 SQIVND (reference sequence).

The chain carries TRBV19 and TRBJ1-5; D possibly corresponds to TRBD1 (5 bases). The material sequenced was CD8+ T cells from PBMCs. The clonotype originates from a human donor with multiple sclerosis. The CDR3 nucleotides read TGTGCCAGTAGCCCTAGGGACTATCAGCCCCAGCATTTT. The encoded protein is CASSPRDYQPQHF.